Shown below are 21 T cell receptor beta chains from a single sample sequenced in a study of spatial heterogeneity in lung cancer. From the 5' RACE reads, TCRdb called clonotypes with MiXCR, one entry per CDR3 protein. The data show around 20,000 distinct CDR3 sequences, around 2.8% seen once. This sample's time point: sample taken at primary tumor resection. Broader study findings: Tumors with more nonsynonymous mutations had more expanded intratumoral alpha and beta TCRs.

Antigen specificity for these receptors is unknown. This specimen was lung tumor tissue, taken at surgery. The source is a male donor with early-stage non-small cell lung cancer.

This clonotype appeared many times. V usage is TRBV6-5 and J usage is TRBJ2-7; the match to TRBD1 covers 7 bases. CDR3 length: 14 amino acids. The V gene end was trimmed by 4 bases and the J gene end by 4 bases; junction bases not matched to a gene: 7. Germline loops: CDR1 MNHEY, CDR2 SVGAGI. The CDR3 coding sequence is TGTGCCAGCAGTTCCGGGACAGTTATTTACGAGCAGTACTTC. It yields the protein CASSSGTVIYEQYF.

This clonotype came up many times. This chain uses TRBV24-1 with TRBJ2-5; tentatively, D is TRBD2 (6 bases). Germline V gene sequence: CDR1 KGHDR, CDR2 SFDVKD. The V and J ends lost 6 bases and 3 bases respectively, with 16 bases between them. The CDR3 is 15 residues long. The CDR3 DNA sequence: TGTGCCACCAGTCAGTCGGCGGGAAGGGAAGAGACCCAGTACTTC. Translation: CATSQSAGREETQYF.

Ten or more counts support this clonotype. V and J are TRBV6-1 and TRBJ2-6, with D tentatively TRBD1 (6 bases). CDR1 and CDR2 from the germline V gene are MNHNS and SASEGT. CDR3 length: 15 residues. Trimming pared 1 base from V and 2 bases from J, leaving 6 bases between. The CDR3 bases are TGTGCCAGCAGTGAAGACAGGGCTGGGGCCAACGTCCTGACTTTC. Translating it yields CASSEDRAGANVLTF.

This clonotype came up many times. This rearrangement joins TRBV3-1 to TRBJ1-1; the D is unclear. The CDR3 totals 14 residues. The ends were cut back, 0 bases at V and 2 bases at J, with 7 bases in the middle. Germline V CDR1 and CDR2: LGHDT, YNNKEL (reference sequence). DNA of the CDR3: TGTGCCAGCAGCCAAGAGCCGGGCAACACTGAAGCTTTCTTT. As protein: CASSQEPGNTEAFF. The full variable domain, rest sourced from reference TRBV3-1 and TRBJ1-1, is DTAVSQTPKYLVTQMGNDKSIKCEQNLGHDTMYWYKQDSKKFLKIMFSYNNKELIINETVPNRFSPKSPDKAHLNLHINSLELGDSAVYFCASSQEPGNTEAFFGQGTRLTVV.

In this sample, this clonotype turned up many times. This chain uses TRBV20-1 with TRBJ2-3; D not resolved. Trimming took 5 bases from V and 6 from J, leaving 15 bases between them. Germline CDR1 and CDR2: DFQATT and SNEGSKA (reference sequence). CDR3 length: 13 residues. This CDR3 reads CSADESAPDTQYF. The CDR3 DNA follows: TGCAGTGCTGATGAGAGCGCGCCGGATACGCAGTATTTT.

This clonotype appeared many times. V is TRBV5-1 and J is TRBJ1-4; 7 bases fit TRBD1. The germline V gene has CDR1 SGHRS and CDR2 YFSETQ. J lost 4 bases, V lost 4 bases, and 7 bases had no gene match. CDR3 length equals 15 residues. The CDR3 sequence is CASSPTGTVNEKLFF. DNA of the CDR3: TGCGCCAGCAGCCCGACCGGGACAGTTAATGAAAAACTGTTTTTT.

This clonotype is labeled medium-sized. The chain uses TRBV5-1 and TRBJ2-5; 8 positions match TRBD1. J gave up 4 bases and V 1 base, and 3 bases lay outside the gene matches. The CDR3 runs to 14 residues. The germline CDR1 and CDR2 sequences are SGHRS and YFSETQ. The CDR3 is CASSLNTGGETQYF. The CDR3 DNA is TGCGCCAGCAGCTTGAACACAGGGGGAGAGACCCAGTACTTC.

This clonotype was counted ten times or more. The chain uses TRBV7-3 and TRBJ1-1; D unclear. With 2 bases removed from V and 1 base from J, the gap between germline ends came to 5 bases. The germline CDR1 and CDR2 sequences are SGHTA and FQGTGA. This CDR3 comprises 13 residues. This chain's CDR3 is CASSLVANTEAFF. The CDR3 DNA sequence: TGTGCCAGCAGCTTAGTGGCGAACACTGAAGCTTTCTTT.

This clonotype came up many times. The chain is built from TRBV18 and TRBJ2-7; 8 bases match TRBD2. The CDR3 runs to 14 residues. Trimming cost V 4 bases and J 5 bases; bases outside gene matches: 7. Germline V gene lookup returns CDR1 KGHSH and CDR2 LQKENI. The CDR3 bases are TGTGCCAGCTCACACGCGGGAGGAACCCACGAGCAGTACTTC. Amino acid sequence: CASSHAGGTHEQYF.

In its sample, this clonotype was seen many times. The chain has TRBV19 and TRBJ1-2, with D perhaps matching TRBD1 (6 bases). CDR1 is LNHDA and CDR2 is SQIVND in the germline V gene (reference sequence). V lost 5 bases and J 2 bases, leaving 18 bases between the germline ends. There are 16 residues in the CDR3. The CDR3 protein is CASSYATGAGNYGYTF. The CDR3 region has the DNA TGTGCCAGTAGTTATGCGACAGGCGCGGGGAACTATGGCTACACCTTC.

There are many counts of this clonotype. This CDR3 reads CASSGGVEQFF. CDR3 nucleotide sequence: TGTGCCAGCAGCGGGGGCGTAGAGCAGTTCTTC. J is TRBJ2-1 and V is TRBV6-1; D may match TRBD1 or TRBD2 (6 bases each). The CDR3 runs to 11 residues. The V gene's germline CDR1 is MNHNS and CDR2 SASEGT. V was clipped by 6 bases and J by 10 bases, with 10 bases between them.

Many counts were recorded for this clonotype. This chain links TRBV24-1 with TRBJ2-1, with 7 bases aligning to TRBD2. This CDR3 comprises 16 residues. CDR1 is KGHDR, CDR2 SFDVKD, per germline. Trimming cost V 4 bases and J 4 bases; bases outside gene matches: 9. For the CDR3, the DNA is TGTGCCACCAGTGACCCCTCCGCGGGAGCGTACAATGAGCAGTTCTTC. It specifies CATSDPSAGAYNEQFF.

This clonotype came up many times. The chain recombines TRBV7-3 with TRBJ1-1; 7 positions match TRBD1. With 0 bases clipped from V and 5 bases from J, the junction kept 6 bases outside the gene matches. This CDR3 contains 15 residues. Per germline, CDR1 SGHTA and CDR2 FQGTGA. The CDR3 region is CASSLTGRGRTEAFF. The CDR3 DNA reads TGTGCCAGCAGCTTAACGGGTAGGGGGCGTACTGAAGCTTTCTTT.

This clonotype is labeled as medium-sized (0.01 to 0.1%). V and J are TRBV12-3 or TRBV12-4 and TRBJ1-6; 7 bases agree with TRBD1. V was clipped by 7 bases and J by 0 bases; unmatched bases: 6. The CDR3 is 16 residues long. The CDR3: CASIMTGSSYNSPLHF. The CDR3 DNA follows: TGTGCCAGCATCATGACAGGGAGCTCCTATAATTCACCCCTCCACTTT.

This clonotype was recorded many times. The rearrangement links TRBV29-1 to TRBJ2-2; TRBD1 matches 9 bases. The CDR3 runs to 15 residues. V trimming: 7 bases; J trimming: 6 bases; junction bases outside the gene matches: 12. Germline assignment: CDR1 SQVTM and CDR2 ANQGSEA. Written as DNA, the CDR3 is TGCAGCGGCAAGACAGGGGGAAACACCGCCGGGGAGCTGTTTTTT. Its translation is CSGKTGGNTAGELFF.

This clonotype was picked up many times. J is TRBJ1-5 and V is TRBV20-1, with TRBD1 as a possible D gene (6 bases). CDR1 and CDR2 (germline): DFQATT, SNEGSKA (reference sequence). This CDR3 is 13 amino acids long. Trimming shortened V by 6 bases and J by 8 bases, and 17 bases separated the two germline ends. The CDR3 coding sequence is TGCAGTGCCATATTGCAGGGGAATGAGCCCCAGCATTTT. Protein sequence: CSAILQGNEPQHF.

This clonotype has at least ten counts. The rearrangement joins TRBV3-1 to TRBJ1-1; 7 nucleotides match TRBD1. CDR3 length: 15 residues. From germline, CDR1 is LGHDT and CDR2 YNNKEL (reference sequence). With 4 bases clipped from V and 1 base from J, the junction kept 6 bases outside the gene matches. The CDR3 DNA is TGTGCCAGCAGCCTTGCCGGACAGGCGAACACTGAAGCTTTCTTT. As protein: CASSLAGQANTEAFF.

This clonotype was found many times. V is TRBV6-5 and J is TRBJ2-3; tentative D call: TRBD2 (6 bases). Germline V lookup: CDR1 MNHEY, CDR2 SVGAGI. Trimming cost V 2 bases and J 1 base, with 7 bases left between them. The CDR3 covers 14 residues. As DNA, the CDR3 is TGTGCCAGCAGTTACATAGCGGGCACAGATACGCAGTATTTT. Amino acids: CASSYIAGTDTQYF.

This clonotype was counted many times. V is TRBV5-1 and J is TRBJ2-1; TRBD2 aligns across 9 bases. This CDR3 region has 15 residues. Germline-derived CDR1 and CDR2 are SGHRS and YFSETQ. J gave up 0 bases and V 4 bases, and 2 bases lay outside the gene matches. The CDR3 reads CASSIAGDSYNEQFF. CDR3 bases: TGCGCCAGCAGCATAGCGGGGGACTCCTACAATGAGCAGTTCTTC.

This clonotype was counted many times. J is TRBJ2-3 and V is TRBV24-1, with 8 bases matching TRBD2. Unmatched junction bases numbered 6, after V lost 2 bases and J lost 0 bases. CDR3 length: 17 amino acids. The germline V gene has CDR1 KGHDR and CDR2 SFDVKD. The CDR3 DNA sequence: TGTGCCACCAGTGATTGGGCTAGCGGGCAGAGCACAGATACGCAGTATTTT. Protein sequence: CATSDWASGQSTDTQYF.

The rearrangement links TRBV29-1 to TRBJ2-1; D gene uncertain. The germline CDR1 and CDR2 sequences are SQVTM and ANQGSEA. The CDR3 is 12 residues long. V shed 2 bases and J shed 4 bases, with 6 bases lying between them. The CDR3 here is CSVERDYNEQFF. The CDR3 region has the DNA TGCAGCGTTGAAAGAGATTACAATGAGCAGTTCTTC.